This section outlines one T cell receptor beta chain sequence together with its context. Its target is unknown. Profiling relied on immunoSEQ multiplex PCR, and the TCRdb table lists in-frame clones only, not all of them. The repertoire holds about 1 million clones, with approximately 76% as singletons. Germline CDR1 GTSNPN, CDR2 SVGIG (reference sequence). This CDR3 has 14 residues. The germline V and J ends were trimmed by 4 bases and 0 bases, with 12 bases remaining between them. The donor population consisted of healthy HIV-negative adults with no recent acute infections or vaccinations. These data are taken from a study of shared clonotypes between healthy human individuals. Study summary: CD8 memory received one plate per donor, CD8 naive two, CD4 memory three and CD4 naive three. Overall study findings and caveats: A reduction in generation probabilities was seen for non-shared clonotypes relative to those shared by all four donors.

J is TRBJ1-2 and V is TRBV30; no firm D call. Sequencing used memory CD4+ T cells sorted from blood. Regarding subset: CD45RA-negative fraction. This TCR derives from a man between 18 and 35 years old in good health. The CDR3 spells CAWILGSTNYGYTF. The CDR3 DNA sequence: TGTGCCTGGATCCTAGGGTCTACTAACTATGGCTACACCTTC.